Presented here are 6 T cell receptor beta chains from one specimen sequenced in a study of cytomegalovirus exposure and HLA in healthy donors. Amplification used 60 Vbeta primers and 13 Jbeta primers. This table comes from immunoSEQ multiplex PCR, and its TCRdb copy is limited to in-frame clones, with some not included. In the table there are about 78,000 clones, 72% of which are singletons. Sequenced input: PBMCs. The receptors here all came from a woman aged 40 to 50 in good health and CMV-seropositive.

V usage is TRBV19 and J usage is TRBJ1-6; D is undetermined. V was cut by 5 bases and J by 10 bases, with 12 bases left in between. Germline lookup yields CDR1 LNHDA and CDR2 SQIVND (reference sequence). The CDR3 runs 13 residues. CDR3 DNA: TGTGCCAGTAGTCTAAACAGTAGATCACCCCTCCACTTT. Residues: CASSLNSRSPLHF.

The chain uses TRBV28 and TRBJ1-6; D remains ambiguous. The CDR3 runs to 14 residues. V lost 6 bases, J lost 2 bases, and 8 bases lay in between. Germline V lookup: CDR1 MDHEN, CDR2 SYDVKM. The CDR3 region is CASRSVTYNSPLHF. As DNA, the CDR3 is TGTGCCAGCAGGTCGGTAACCTATAATTCACCCCTCCACTTT.

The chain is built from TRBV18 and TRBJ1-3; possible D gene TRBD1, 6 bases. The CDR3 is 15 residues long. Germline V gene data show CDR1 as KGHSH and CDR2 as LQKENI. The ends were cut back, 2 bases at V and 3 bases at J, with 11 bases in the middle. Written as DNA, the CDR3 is TGTGCCAGCTCACCATACAGGGCGGATGGAAACACCATATATTTT. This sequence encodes CASSPYRADGNTIYF.

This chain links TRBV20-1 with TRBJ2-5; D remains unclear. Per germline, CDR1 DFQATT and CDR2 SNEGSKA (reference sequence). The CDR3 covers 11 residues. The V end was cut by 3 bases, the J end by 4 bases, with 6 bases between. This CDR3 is CSAREIETQYF. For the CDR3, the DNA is TGCAGTGCTAGGGAGATAGAGACCCAGTACTTC.

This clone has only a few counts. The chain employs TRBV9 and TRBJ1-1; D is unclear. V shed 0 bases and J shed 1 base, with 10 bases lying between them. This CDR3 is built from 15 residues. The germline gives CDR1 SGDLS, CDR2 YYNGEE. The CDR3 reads CASSVAGQPNTEAFF. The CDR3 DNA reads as TGTGCCAGCAGCGTAGCAGGCCAGCCGAACACTGAAGCTTTCTTT.

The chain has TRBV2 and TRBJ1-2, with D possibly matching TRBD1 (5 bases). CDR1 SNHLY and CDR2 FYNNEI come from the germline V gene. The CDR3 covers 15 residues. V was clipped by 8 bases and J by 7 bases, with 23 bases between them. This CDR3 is CASEFGQGNIGGYTF. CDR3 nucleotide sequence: TGTGCCAGCGAGTTTGGGCAGGGAAATATCGGTGGCTACACCTTC.